This TCR beta chain appears in the sequencing data of a study of shared clonotypes between healthy human individuals. Across the whole study: Plates per donor: three CD4 naive, three CD4 memory, two CD8 naive, one CD8 memory.

As to this clone: Antigen: not known.

The CDR3 has 14 residues. Per the germline V gene, CDR1 is SGDLS and CDR2 is YYNGEE. The V end lost 6 bases, the J end lost 4 bases, and 16 bases lay between the germline ends. Findings of the study overall: Compared with clonotypes that all four donors shared, non-shared clonotypes had lower generation probabilities.

The table came from immunoSEQ multiplex PCR; TCRdb's copy has only in-frame clones and leaves some out. The table lists approximately 2.5 million clones, 93% of them singletons. Sequenced: naive CD4+ T cells from PBMCs. Indicated subset: CD45RA+ positively selected. The genes are TRBV9 and TRBJ1-2, with a tentative D call TRBD1 (6 bases). The receptor was isolated from a man aged 18 to 29 in good health. Some clones in this sample may be carry-over from other donors' samples. CDR3 nucleotides: TGTGCCAGCACCAATCCGGGACACACCTATGGCTACACCTTC. Protein sequence: CASTNPGHTYGYTF.